The clone carrying this TCR beta chain was counted only a few times. Original processing methods: Samples contained a median of approximately 100,000 TCRs, with a range of roughly 20,000 to 690,600. TCRdb reprocessed the RACE reads with MiXCR, giving one entry per CDR3 protein. Clone size and V and J calls follow TCRdb, not the original study. The repertoire holds around 180,000 distinct CDR3 sequences, with almost 30% as singletons. This entry comes from a study of human T cells and chemical hapten exposure. Time point noted: pre-sensitization, week 0. Treatment described: therapeutic diphenylcyclopropenone sensitization with weekly scalp DPC. V shed 1 base, J shed 6 bases, and the junction held 8 bases outside the gene matches. The germline CDR1 and CDR2 sequences are LGHNA and YSLEER. This CDR3 is built from 15 residues.

The material sequenced was whole blood, taken in connection with sensitization to the hapten diphenylcyclopropenone (DPC). This TCR derives from a woman in her 30s with alopecia areata. Some clones in this sample may be carry-over from other donors' samples. The chain uses TRBV4-3 and TRBJ2-7, with TRBD2 matching over 8 bases. CDR3 nucleotides: TGCGCCAGCAGCCAAGCCTCGGGACTAGTGCGCGAGCAGTACTTC. This encodes CASSQASGLVREQYF.